These 8 T cell receptor beta chains came from one sample sequenced in a study of CD8 T cells in Susac syndrome (dated by TCRdb to the late 2010s). The method was the immunoSEQ multiplex PCR assay. RNA was extracted using the RNeasy kit, and about 0.5 to 1 microgram was reverse transcribed with random hexamers. The public reads were reprocessed in TCRdb via fastp at Q25 and MiXCR, keeping in-frame beta chains. Every CDR3 protein is listed once, alongside the most common genes and DNA of its rows. A total of under 200,000 distinct CDR3 sequences appear in this sample, approximately 95% of them only once. Approximately 0.1% of the sample rests with the top ten. The sample consisted of CD4+ T cells from PBMCs. Receptors were obtained from a human donor in good health.

This clonotype was found a few times. The chain joins TRBV11-2 to TRBJ2-7, with D tentatively TRBD2 (5 bases). V shed 1 base and J shed 4 bases, with 5 bases lying between them. There are 12 residues in the CDR3. Germline V gene lookup returns CDR1 SGHAT and CDR2 FQNNGV. The CDR3 DNA sequence: TGTGCCAGCAGCTTAGCGGGATACGAGCAGTACGTC. Encoded protein: CASSLAGYEQYV.

This clonotype appeared a single time. The chain carries TRBV27 and TRBJ2-7; TRBD1 matches at 12 bases. V shed 6 bases and J 2 bases; nucleotides not matched to a gene: 2. Germline CDR1 MNHEY, CDR2 SMNVEV (reference sequence). The CDR3 sequence is 14 residues long. The CDR3 coding sequence is TGTGCCAGCAGGGGGACAGGGGGCCCCTACGAGCAGTACGTC. It translates to CASRGTGGPYEQYV.

V is TRBV15 and J is TRBJ1-5, with D possibly being TRBD1 (5 bases). V was shortened by 3 bases and J by 4 bases, with 7 bases between the two germline ends. There are 13 residues in the CDR3. Germline V gene data show CDR1 as LNHNV and CDR2 as YYDKDF (reference sequence). This chain's CDR3 is CATSSRGNQPQHF. DNA for the CDR3: TGTGCCACCAGCAGCCGGGGGAATCAGCCCCAGCATTTT.

The rearrangement joins TRBV15 to TRBJ1-1; a possible D gene is TRBD1 (5 bases). Germline loops: CDR1 LNHNV, CDR2 YYDKDF (reference sequence). The CDR3 consists of 15 residues. V was clipped by 0 bases and J by 1 base, with 9 bases between them. DNA of the CDR3: TGTGCCACCAGCAGAGACAGGGTGGGGAACACTGAAGCTTTCTTT. Its protein product is CATSRDRVGNTEAFF.

The chain combines TRBV2 with TRBJ2-7; D is ambiguous. Germline CDR1 SNHLY, CDR2 FYNNEI. The CDR3 runs to 11 residues. The V and J ends lost 4 bases and 6 bases respectively, with 7 bases between them. In nucleotides, the CDR3 is TGTGCCAGCAGTGTGTTCCCCGAGCAGTACTTC. Amino acids: CASSVFPEQYF.

This clonotype was recorded only once. The chain links TRBV5-1 to TRBJ1-1; TRBD1 agrees at 8 bases. The CDR3 is 15 residues long. Germline CDR1 reads SGHRS; CDR2 reads YFSETQ. V lost 3 bases and J lost 4; bases outside the gene matches: 8. CDR3 amino acids: CASSSGAQGGTEAFF. CDR3 nucleotide sequence: TGCGCCAGCAGCTCTGGGGCACAGGGGGGCACTGAAGCTTTCTTT.

The gene calls are TRBV24-1 and TRBJ2-3; D gene unclear. CDR3 length: 13 residues. From germline, CDR1 is KGHDR and CDR2 SFDVKD. Trimming pared 3 bases from V and 2 bases from J, leaving 5 bases between. CDR3 residues: CATSDVFTDTQYF. CDR3 coding DNA: TGTGCCACCAGTGATGTGTTCACAGATACGCAGTATTTT.

The rearrangement links TRBV11-1 to TRBJ1-2; 8 positions agree with TRBD1. CDR1 is SGHAT, CDR2 FQDESV, per germline (reference sequence). The CDR3 sequence is 14 residues long. V was clipped by 5 bases and J by 4 bases; unmatched bases: 6. CDR3: CASSLSTGAYGYTF. CDR3 bases: TGTGCCAGCAGCCTATCGACAGGGGCCTATGGCTACACCTTC. Full variable domain (remainder filled in from reference TRBV11-1 and TRBJ1-2): EAEVAQSPRYKITEKSQAVAFWCDPISGHATLYWYRQILGQGPELLVQFQDESVVDDSQLPKDRFSAERLKGVDSTLKIQPAELGDSAMYLCASSLSTGAYGYTFGSGTRLTVV.